This TCR beta chain was identified during a study of CD4 T cells in relation to SARS-CoV-2 and coronaviruses. Before the COVID-19 pandemic, during about 2010-2018, CD4+ T cells were taken from unexposed donors. After approximately ten days of culture, CD4+ T cells were isolated. Testing used SARS-CoV-2 S/N and four cold-coronavirus spikes on unexposed-donor CD4+ T cells, cells permitting. Some 1.9 million PBMCs per well were cultured with approximately 9.5 IU/ml IL-2. V lost 0 bases and J lost 7, with 17 bases in between. Germline assignment: CDR1 SGHRS and CDR2 YFSETQ. This CDR3 region has 15 residues. Details on this clone: Its cognate antigen is unknown.

Assay used: immunoSEQ multiplex PCR; TCRdb lists only in-frame clones, some missing. The sample has some 30,000 clones, about 70% seen once. The material sequenced was CD4+ T cells from PBMCs, cultured in vitro. The sequence was collected from a human donor in good health. The chain couples TRBV5-1 to TRBJ2-7; D is uncertain. CDR3 protein: CASSLEVTKGSEQYF. As DNA, the CDR3 is TGCGCCAGCAGCTTGGAAGTCACTAAAGGTTCTGAGCAGTACTTC. Using reference TRBV5-1 and TRBJ2-7 for the parts outside the CDR3, the full variable domain is KAGVTQTPRYLIKTRGQQVTLSCSPISGHRSVSWYQQTPGQGLQFLFEYFSETQRNKGNFPGRFSGRQFSNSRSEMNVSTLELGDSALYLCASSLEVTKGSEQYFGPGTRLTVT.